The entry below gives a single TCR beta chain sequence along with its context. This record comes from a study of beta chain features in type 1 diabetes. Germline V gene sequence: CDR1 MNHEY, CDR2 SVGAGI. V was trimmed by 6 bases and J by 8 bases, leaving 19 bases between them. CDR3 size: 14 residues. Sequencing targeted expressed TCRB transcripts, as all isolated RNA had been reverse transcribed. Sequencing was performed with immunoSEQ multiplex PCR; in TCRdb, only in-frame clones are kept and a portion is missing. The sample lists 500,000 to 700,000 clones, roughly 16% occurring once. The chain recombines TRBV6-5 with TRBJ1-2; a weak D match, TRBD1 (5 bases). This TCR came from a man between 18 and 29 years old in good health. Sequenced material: naive CD4+ T cells from blood. The CDR3 here is CASSPGRTLLGYTF. The CDR3 nucleotides read TGTGCCAGCAGCCCAGGACGGACACTATTGGGCTACACCTTC.